This TCR beta chain is from a study of blood T cell repertoires in COVID-19. Study processing details: Reference gene primer amplification in the assay estimated nucleated cell counts. Data came from immunoSEQ multiplex PCR; TCRdb stores just in-frame clones and leaves some out. V and J calls plus clone size are reproduced from that table; the DNA served to infer D and trimming. Of 200,000 to 300,000 clones listed, roughly 79% are singletons. V gave up 5 bases and J gave up 5 bases; unmatched junction bases: 1. The CDR3 extends over 14 amino acids. The germline V gene has CDR1 MDHEN and CDR2 SYDVKM. Sample: peripheral blood. This clonotype originated in a woman aged 80 or over with COVID-19, enrolled during active disease. J is TRBJ2-5 and V is TRBV28; TRBD2 agrees at 14 bases. The CDR3 reads CASSRTSGRETQYF. CDR3 nucleotides: TGTGCCAGCAGTCGGACTAGCGGGAGGGAGACCCAGTACTTC.